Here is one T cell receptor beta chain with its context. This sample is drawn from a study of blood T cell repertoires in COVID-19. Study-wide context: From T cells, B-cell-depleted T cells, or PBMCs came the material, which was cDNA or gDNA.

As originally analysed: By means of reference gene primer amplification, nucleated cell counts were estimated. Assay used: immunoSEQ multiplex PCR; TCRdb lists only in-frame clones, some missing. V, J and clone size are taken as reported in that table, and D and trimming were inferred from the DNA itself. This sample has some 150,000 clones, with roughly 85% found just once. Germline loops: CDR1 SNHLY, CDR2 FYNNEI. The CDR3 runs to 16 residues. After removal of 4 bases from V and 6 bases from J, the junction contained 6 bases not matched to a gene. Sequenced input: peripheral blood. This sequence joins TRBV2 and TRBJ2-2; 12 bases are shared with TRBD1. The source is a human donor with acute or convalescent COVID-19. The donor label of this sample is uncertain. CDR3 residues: CASSGEGTGGPGELFF. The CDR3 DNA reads TGTGCCAGCAGTGGGGAGGGGACAGGGGGCCCCGGGGAGCTGTTTTTT.